A single sample is the source of the 29 T cell receptor beta chains below, sequenced in a study of post-analysis software for immune sequencing data. Overall study results and limits: Patients showed TRBV5-6, TRBV5-1 and TRBV20-1 among five TRBV segments more frequent than in controls.

cDNA libraries for TCR beta contained unique molecular identifiers. TCRdb reanalysed the PCR reads using MiXCR and keeps one entry per CDR3 protein. The table shows about 820,000 distinct CDR3 sequences, with about 50% occurring only once. These receptors' antigens are unknown. The sequenced material came from blood. Every receptor here comes from a girl under 18 with multiple sclerosis.

A word on this clonotype: The junction departs from germline at one end; a sequencing error may be responsible. The CDR3: CSVVTSGELFF. The CDR3 DNA follows: TGCAGCGTTGTAACTTCCGGAGAGCTGTTTTTT. This chain joins TRBV29-1 and TRBJ2-2, with D uncertain. The CDR3 contains 11 residues. The germline gives CDR1 SQVTM, CDR2 ANQGSEA.

V is TRBV6-2 or TRBV6-3 and J is TRBJ2-5; D remains unclear. This CDR3 is 15 amino acids long. Trimming took 6 bases from V and 0 from J, leaving 14 bases between them. Germline V lookup: CDR1 MNHEY, CDR2 SVGEGT. The CDR3 DNA reads TGTGCCAGCAGACCCAAGGTGGCAGACCAAGAGACCCAGTACTTC. The encoded protein is CASRPKVADQETQYF.

J is TRBJ2-6 and V is TRBV20-1; D may be TRBD1 (6 bases). CDR1 is DFQATT, CDR2 SNEGSKA, per germline (reference sequence). V was trimmed by 5 bases and J by 1 base, leaving 12 bases between them. The CDR3 extends over 15 amino acids. CDR3 sequence reads: CSALDRRSGANVLTF. CDR3 sequence (DNA): TGCAGTGCTCTGGACAGAAGATCTGGGGCCAACGTCCTGACTTTC.

The V and J genes are TRBV12-3 or TRBV12-4 and TRBJ2-4; D is undetermined. The CDR3 sequence is 14 residues long. Trimming took off 1 base at V and 9 bases at J, with 13 bases between the two ends. CDR3 DNA sequence: TGTGCCAGCAGTTTAGAACTCCGCTCGGCCATTCAGTACTTC. Its protein is CASSLELRSAIQYF.

The table lists this clonotype with a few counts. The V and J genes are TRBV4-1 and TRBJ2-5, with 9 positions matching TRBD1. The CDR3 covers 16 residues. The V gene end was trimmed by 2 bases and the J gene end by 1 base; junction bases not matched to a gene: 5. Germline V CDR1 and CDR2: MGHRA, YSYEKL. The CDR3 sequence is CASSQPGQGPQETQYF. The CDR3, as DNA: TGCGCCAGCAGCCAACCGGGACAGGGTCCCCAAGAGACCCAGTACTTC.

CDR3 DNA: TGTGCCAGCAGTTTATCGCGGGACGGCACAGATACGCAGTATTTT. This encodes CASSLSRDGTDTQYF. The chain couples TRBV12-3 or TRBV12-4 to TRBJ2-3, with a possible D match to TRBD2 (6 bases). Trimming left V 2 bases short and J 1 base short, with 10 bases between. The CDR3 extends over 15 amino acids.

The chain joins TRBV6-5 to TRBJ2-7; 7 bases line up with TRBD1. This CDR3 has 15 residues. V was clipped by 1 base and J by 2 bases; unmatched bases: 5. The germline CDR1 and CDR2 sequences are MNHEY and SVGAGI. Here the CDR3 DNA reads TGTGCCAGCAGTTACTGGGCAGGGGGAACCTACGAGCAGTACTTC. Amino acid sequence: CASSYWAGGTYEQYF.

This clonotype was counted a few times. The chain has TRBV2 and TRBJ2-3, with 8 bases aligning to TRBD1. Germline V gene data show CDR1 as SNHLY and CDR2 as FYNNEI. CDR3 length: 16 residues. With V trimmed by 6 bases and J by 4 bases, 12 bases remained unmatched. The CDR3 coding sequence is TGTGCCAGCAGCGCCGGACAGGGACTTGTCTCAGATACGCAGTATTTT. Encoded protein: CASSAGQGLVSDTQYF. Full variable domain (missing parts from reference TRBV2 and TRBJ2-3): EPEVTQTPSHQVTQMGQEVILRCVPISNHLYFYWYRQILGQKVEFLVSFYNNEISEKSEIFDDQFSVERPDGSNFTLKIRSTKLEDSAMYFCASSAGQGLVSDTQYFGPGTRLTVL.

The V and J genes are TRBV10-3 and TRBJ2-1, with no clear D. With the DNA end fitting TRBJ2-7 better, the J assignment may be wrong. Germline lookup yields CDR1 ENHRY and CDR2 SYGVKD. The CDR3 has 15 amino acids. The CDR3: CAISEGYSAVGGQYF. The CDR3 DNA reads TGTGCCATCAGTGAAGGGTACAGCGCCGTAGGTGGGCAGTACTTC.

This clonotype was seen more than once but under ten times. The V and J genes are TRBV6-5 and TRBJ2-5; D may be TRBD2 (5 bases). Trimming shortened V by 2 bases and J by 11 bases, and 15 bases separated the two germline ends. CDR1 is MNHEY, CDR2 SVGAGI, per germline. The CDR3 extends over 13 amino acids. The CDR3 DNA reads as TGTGCCAGCAGTTACAGTTCGGTCGGGGAGCAGTACTTC. Residues: CASSYSSVGEQYF.

The table lists this clonotype with many counts. The rearrangement uses TRBV12-3 or TRBV12-4 and TRBJ2-7; D is unresolved. The length of the CDR3 is 12 residues. The V end lost 3 bases, the J end lost 3 bases, and 6 bases lay between the germline ends. DNA for the CDR3: TGTGCCAGCAGTTTTGGTAGCTACGAGCAGTACTTC. Residues: CASSFGSYEQYF.

About this clonotype: Relative to the germline gene, one junction end is altered; a read error may explain this. The chain is built from TRBV29-1 and TRBJ2-7; the D is unclear. Germline loops: CDR1 SQVTM, CDR2 ANQGSEA. The CDR3 runs 14 residues. The CDR3 region is CSAEESRSSYEQYF. Here the CDR3 DNA reads TGCAGCGCTGAAGAAAGCCGGAGCTCCTACGAGCAGTACTTC.

CDR3 nucleotides: TGCGCCAGCAGTCTTCGGAAGGACGGAGACTATGAGGGAAACATTCAGTACTTC. Translating it yields CASSLRKDGDYEGNIQYF. The genes are TRBV4-1 and TRBJ2-4; tentative D call: TRBD2 (5 bases). The V end lost 6 bases, the J end lost 6 bases, and 27 bases lay between the germline ends. The length of the CDR3 is 18 residues. Germline CDR1 reads MGHRA; CDR2 reads YSYEKL.

This clonotype was observed a handful of times. CDR3 coding DNA: TGCGCCAGCAGCGAGGCGAGCGGGAGGACCCAAGAGACCCAGTACTTC. Protein product: CASSEASGRTQETQYF. This chain joins TRBV5-1 and TRBJ2-5; 9 bases match TRBD2. Germline V lookup: CDR1 SGHRS, CDR2 YFSETQ. This CDR3 comprises 16 residues. J was trimmed by 1 base and V by 4 bases; bases with no gene match: 8.

This clonotype was seen just once. The rearrangement uses TRBV7-6 and TRBJ1-4; TRBD1 matches 11 bases. CDR1 and CDR2 (germline): SGHVS, FNYEAQ. With V trimmed by 8 bases and J by 3 bases, 14 bases remained unmatched. This CDR3 has 18 amino acids. CDR3 bases: TGTGCCAGCCGCCCGACTGGACAGGGGGCGCCCCCTAATGAAAAACTGTTTTTT. Protein: CASRPTGQGAPPNEKLFF. The variable domain in full, completed from reference TRBV7-6 and TRBJ1-4, reads GAGVSQSPRYKVTKRGQDVALRCDPISGHVSLYWYRQALGQGPEFLTYFNYEAQQDKSGLPNDRFSAERPEGSISTLTIQRTEQRDSAMYRCASRPTGQGAPPNEKLFFGSGTQLSVL.

This chain connects TRBV3-1 to TRBJ2-5; 7 bases agree with TRBD2. The CDR3 loop spans 17 amino acids. Trimming removed 0 bases from V and 1 base from J; junction bases left unmatched: 8. Germline assignment: CDR1 LGHDT and CDR2 YNNKEL (reference sequence). CDR3 in DNA: TGTGCCAGCAGCCAAGACGCCTGGACTAGATTCCAAGAGACCCAGTACTTC. Its translation is CASSQDAWTRFQETQYF.

The chain employs TRBV20-1 and TRBJ2-1, with 7 bases that match TRBD1. Losses at the gene ends were 3 bases for V and 5 bases for J; bases not matched to a gene: 10. The CDR3 is 15 residues long. CDR1 and CDR2 from the germline V gene are DFQATT and SNEGSKA (reference sequence). As DNA, the CDR3 is TGCAGTGCTAGTGCCCCAGACAGGGCCCACAATGAGCAGTTCTTC. This gives the protein CSASAPDRAHNEQFF.

The chain recombines TRBV6-5 with TRBJ1-2, with TRBD1 identical over 10 bases. Trimming took 5 bases from V and 6 from J; bases not matched to a gene: 3. The CDR3 loop spans 13 amino acids. Germline V gene lookup returns CDR1 MNHEY and CDR2 SVGAGI. DNA of the CDR3: TGTGCCAGCAGTGGCGACAGGGGGCATGGCTACACCTTC. This codes for CASSGDRGHGYTF.

The V call is TRBV20-1, the J call TRBJ2-7; maybe TRBD2 (6 bases). Trimming took off 1 base at V and 1 base at J, with 14 bases between the two ends. The CDR3 covers 15 residues. Germline-derived CDR1 and CDR2 are DFQATT and SNEGSKA (reference sequence). CDR3 DNA: TGCAGTGCTAGAGCGGGGGACCGGCCGTCCTACGAGCAGTACTTC. Translation gives CSARAGDRPSYEQYF.

The rearrangement joins TRBV20-1 to TRBJ2-1; 13 bases map to TRBD2. Trimming removed 3 bases from V and 8 bases from J; junction bases left unmatched: 7. Germline lookup yields CDR1 DFQATT and CDR2 SNEGSKA (reference sequence). CDR3 length: 15 amino acids. The CDR3 region has the DNA TGCAGTGCTAGGCAGACTAGCGGGAGGTTGTATGAGCAGTTCTTC. Protein sequence: CSARQTSGRLYEQFF.

This clonotype was detected only a few times. This rearrangement joins TRBV12-3 or TRBV12-4 to TRBJ2-5, with 9 positions matching TRBD2. The CDR3 totals 17 residues. The trim removed 2 bases at V and 5 bases at J, leaving 12 bases unmatched. CDR3 sequence reads: CASSLSVAGVSAETQYF. CDR3 DNA sequence: TGTGCCAGCAGTTTATCGGTAGCGGGAGTGTCGGCTGAGACCCAGTACTTC.

This clonotype was seen once. The genes are TRBV25-1 and TRBJ2-5; 10 nucleotides align to TRBD1. Judging by the DNA end, TRBJ2-7 fits better; the J call may be wrong. Germline CDR1 and CDR2: MGHDK and SYGVNS. The CDR3 covers 16 residues. This CDR3 reads CASSGLGDRGRYEQYF. CDR3 coding DNA: TGTGCCAGCAGCGGGCTCGGGGACAGGGGAAGGTACGAGCAGTACTTC.

Regarding this clonotype: The junction shows a germline mismatch at one end, possibly a read error. The V gene is TRBV7-6, the J gene TRBJ2-7; no clear D. The germline CDR1 and CDR2 sequences are SGHVS and FNYEAQ. There are 14 residues in the CDR3. For the CDR3, the DNA is TGTGCCAGCAGTATTACGGCCAGTTCCTACGAGCAATACTTC. The encoded protein is CASSITASSYEQYF. Variable domain in full (rest from reference TRBV7-6 and TRBJ2-7): GAGVSQSPRYKVTKRGQDVALRCDPISGHVSLYWYRQALGQGPEFLTYFNYEAQQDKSGLPNDRFSAERPEGSISTLTIQRTEQRDSAMYRCASSITASSYEQYFGPGTRLTVT.

The chain carries TRBV28 and TRBJ2-7; 11 nucleotides line up with TRBD1. V trimming: 4 bases; J trimming: 7 bases; junction bases outside the gene matches: 6. Germline-derived CDR1 and CDR2 are MDHEN and SYDVKM. This CDR3 comprises 14 residues. The CDR3: CASSCGQGAREQYF. DNA of the CDR3: TGTGCCAGCAGTTGTGGACAGGGGGCACGGGAGCAGTACTTC.

This sequence joins TRBV27 and TRBJ2-7; 8 bases map to TRBD1. The CDR3 is made up of 14 amino acids. Germline V gene lookup returns CDR1 MNHEY and CDR2 SMNVEV (reference sequence). The junction had 10 bases not matched to a gene; V was cut back by 6 bases and J by 6 bases. The CDR3 DNA is TGTGCCAGCAGGCTCACAGGGGGTTTCATCGAGCAGTACTTC. This gives the protein CASRLTGGFIEQYF.

The rearrangement joins TRBV18 to TRBJ2-7; TRBD1 agrees at 12 bases. CDR1 KGHSH and CDR2 LQKENI come from the germline V gene. V lost 6 bases and J lost 5; bases outside the gene matches: 14. The CDR3 has 17 amino acids. In DNA, the CDR3 is TGTGCCAGCTCGCCCTTATATAAGTGGGACAGGGGGCACGAGCAGTACTTC. Its translation is CASSPLYKWDRGHEQYF.

The V and J genes are TRBV2 and TRBJ2-5; D unclear. The CDR3 sequence is 14 residues long. Trimming removed 6 bases at V and 5 bases at J, with 16 bases between. Germline V lookup: CDR1 SNHLY, CDR2 FYNNEI. This CDR3 is CASRIGPQRETQYF. The CDR3 DNA follows: TGTGCCAGCAGGATTGGACCCCAGAGGGAGACCCAGTACTTC.

The chain recombines TRBV3-1 with TRBJ2-7, with D perhaps assigned TRBD1 or TRBD2 (5 bases each). Germline assignment: CDR1 LGHDT and CDR2 YNNKEL (reference sequence). The germline V and J ends were trimmed by 1 base and 5 bases, with 9 bases remaining between them. This CDR3 is built from 13 residues. The CDR3 sequence: CASSQGRGHEQYF. CDR3 sequence (DNA): TGTGCCAGCAGCCAAGGTCGGGGCCACGAGCAGTACTTC.

The chain joins TRBV11-2 to TRBJ2-1; TRBD2 might be the D (6 bases). This CDR3 has 16 residues. V dropped 5 bases and J dropped 9 bases, with 23 bases sitting between them. Germline assignment: CDR1 SGHAT and CDR2 FQNNGV. The CDR3, as DNA: TGTGCCAGCAGCCCAACCAGCTCCGCGGGGAACACTGAGCAGTTCTTC. The encoded protein is CASSPTSSAGNTEQFF.